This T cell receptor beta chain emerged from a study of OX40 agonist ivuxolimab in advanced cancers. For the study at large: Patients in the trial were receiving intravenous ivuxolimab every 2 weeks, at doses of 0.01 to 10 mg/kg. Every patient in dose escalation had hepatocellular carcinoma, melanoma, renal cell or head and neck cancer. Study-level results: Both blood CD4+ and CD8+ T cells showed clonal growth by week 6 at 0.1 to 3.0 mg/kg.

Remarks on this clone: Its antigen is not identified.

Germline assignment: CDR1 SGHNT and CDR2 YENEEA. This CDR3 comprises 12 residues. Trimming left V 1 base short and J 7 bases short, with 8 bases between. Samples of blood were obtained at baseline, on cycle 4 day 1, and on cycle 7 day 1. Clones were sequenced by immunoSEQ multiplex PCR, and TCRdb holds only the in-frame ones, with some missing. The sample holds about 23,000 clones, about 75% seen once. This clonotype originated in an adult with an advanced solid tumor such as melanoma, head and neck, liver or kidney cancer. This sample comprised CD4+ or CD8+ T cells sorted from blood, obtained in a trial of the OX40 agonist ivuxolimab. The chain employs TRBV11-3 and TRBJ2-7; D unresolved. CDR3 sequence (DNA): TGTGCCAGCAGCTTAGGTATGGGGGAGCAGTACTTC. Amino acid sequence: CASSLGMGEQYF. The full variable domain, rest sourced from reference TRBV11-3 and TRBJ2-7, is EAGVVQSPRYKIIEKKQPVAFWCNPISGHNTLYWYLQNLGQGPELLIRYENEEAVDDSQLPKDRFSAERLKGVDSTLKIQPAELGDSAVYLCASSLGMGEQYFGPGTRLTVT.